This T cell receptor (beta chain) was sequenced in a study of response to subunit inactivated influenza vaccine. Study-wide points: That few new T cells are recruited by each seasonal influenza vaccination was the authors' suggestion.

The CDR3 runs to 15 residues. The V gene lost 2 bases and the J gene lost 2 bases, with 14 bases spanning the gap. Germline V CDR1 and CDR2: SGHRS, YFSETQ. TCRdb redid the calling of the RT-PCR reads with MiXCR, one entry per CDR3 protein. This sample has fewer than 750,000 distinct CDR3 sequences, with 14% found just once. Comments on this clonotype: Its antigen remains unknown.

This clonotype originated in a man over 45 who received an inactivated influenza vaccine. The sample consisted of PBMCs from blood, taken 11 to 12 days after vaccination. The chain has TRBV5-1 and TRBJ2-7, with a possible D match to TRBD1 (6 bases). The CDR3 reads CASSLRLQGPYEQYF. The CDR3 DNA follows: TGCGCCAGCAGCTTACGCCTACAGGGCCCCTACGAGCAGTACTTC.